These T cell receptor beta chains were read from a single sample in a study of regulatory T cells in long-lasting Graves disease. TCRdb used MiXCR to reprocess the multiplex PCR reads, holding one entry per CDR3 protein. The sample yields roughly 530,000 distinct CDR3 sequences, about 16% seen once. The same specimen was also included in a second study, on T cells in Graves' hyperthyroidism and ophthalmopathy.

Sequenced material: peripheral blood mononuclear cells (PBMCs), taken at new diagnosis, from a patient treated with antithyroid drugs. These receptors came from a woman aged 35-65 years with Graves disease. CDR3s include the opening cysteine and the closing phenylalanine or tryptophan. The D gene is left open where the match is weak. Only some rows state a clone size, as once, few, many or a class for expanded clones.

V	J	length	D	size	CDR3	DNA
TRBV19	TRBJ2-2	14	.	.	CASRRAEYAGELFF	TGTGCCAGTAGAAGGGCTGAATACGCCGGGGAGCTGTTTTTT
TRBV7-9	TRBJ2-1	11	.	few	CASSFHNEQFF	TGTGCCAGCAGCTTCCACAATGAGCAGTTCTTC
TRBV18	TRBJ2-2	14	.	many	CASSTSGPAGELFF	TGTGCCAGCTCAACATCAGGGCCCGCCGGGGAGCTGTTTTTT
TRBV20-1	TRBJ2-1	14	.	few	CSARVLNSYNEQFF	TGCAGTGCTAGGGTCCTAAATTCCTACAATGAGCAGTTCTTC
TRBV20-1	TRBJ1-1	13	.	.	CSARGPANTEAFF	TGCAGTGCTAGAGGTCCAGCGAACACTGAAGCTTTCTTT
TRBV2	TRBJ2-4	16	.	few	CASSERASLAKNIQYF	TGTGCCAGCAGTGAAAGGGCCTCTCTAGCCAAAAACATTCAGTACTTC
TRBV3-1	TRBJ2-7	16	.	few	CASSQDSRTATYEQYF	TGTGCCAGCAGCCAAGATAGTAGGACTGCTACCTACGAGCAGTACTTC
TRBV5-6	TRBJ1-2	13	TRBD1	.	CASGRTGVYGYTF	TGTGCCAGCGGCCGAACAGGGGTCTATGGCTACACCTTC
TRBV28	TRBJ2-2	16	.	few	CASSLPGGIRTGELFF	TGTGCCAGCAGTTTACCCGGGGGCATACGCACCGGGGAGCTGTTTTTT
TRBV6-1	TRBJ1-1	16	.	.	CASSRGRLGLTTEAFF	TGTGCCAGCAGTCGGGGCCGATTGGGATTAACAACTGAAGCTTTCTTT
TRBV4-1	TRBJ2-1	14	TRBD2	.	CASSQVSGGNEQFF	TGCGCCAGCAGCCAAGTCTCGGGGGGCAATGAGCAGTTCTTC
TRBV6-1	TRBJ1-1	15	TRBD1	many	CASNWFRTGTTEAFF	TGTGCCAGCAATTGGTTCCGGACAGGGACTACTGAAGCTTTCTTT
TRBV28	TRBJ2-7	16	TRBD1	few	CASSTPGQGKSYEQYF	TGTGCCAGCAGTACCCCAGGACAGGGGAAGAGCTACGAGCAGTACTTC
TRBV7-9	TRBJ2-7	13	.	.	CASSSSLRDEQYF	TGTGCCAGCAGCTCTAGCCTGCGGGACGAGCAGTACTTC